This TCR beta chain was profiled in a study of CD8 T cells in ankylosing spondylitis. The study, taken as a whole, reports: Reported data indicate significant enrichment of disease-linked clones within matched ankylosing spondylitis synovial fluid. Seemingly characteristic of ankylosing spondylitis blood was a TCR beta motif consisting of roughly 8 highly homologous variants.

With V trimmed by 4 bases and J by 8 bases, 5 bases remained unmatched. The CDR3 extends over 13 amino acids. CDR1 and CDR2 from the germline V gene are SGHRS and YFSETQ. TCRdb analysed the 5' RACE reads with MiXCR anew, one entry per CDR3 protein. Of about 360,000 distinct CDR3 sequences detected, roughly 14% appear once; the ten largest clones hold less than 1.1%. Note on this clonotype: Its antigen is unknown.

The sample taken for sequencing was blood, either unsorted or a sorted T cell fraction (not recorded which). The receptor comes from a male donor with ankylosing spondylitis or in good health (not recorded which). This chain uses TRBV5-1 with TRBJ2-4, with 8 bases fitting TRBD2. The CDR3, as DNA: TGCGCCAGCAGCCCGGGACTAGTGTACATTCAGTACTTC. Its translation is CASSPGLVYIQYF.